This entry lists 5 T cell receptor beta chains sequenced from one sample in a study of patients and donors after allogeneic stem cell transplantation. TCRdb called the RT-PCR reads again in MiXCR, with one record for every CDR3 protein. The sample has some 92,000 distinct CDR3 sequences; about 48% are singletons. The source material was blood, either unsorted or a sorted T cell fraction (not recorded which). The receptor set was obtained from a human donor who was either an allogeneic HSCT recipient or a stem cell or donor lymphocyte infusion donor (not recorded which). It is not recorded whose cells these are; they may come from a transplant donor.

The gene calls are TRBV2 and TRBJ2-3, with 8 bases that match TRBD2. The CDR3 runs to 14 residues. The germline CDR1 and CDR2 sequences are SNHLY and FYNNEI. With 4 bases clipped from V and 5 bases from J, the junction kept 5 bases outside the gene matches. CDR3 protein: CASSVDTSGDTQYF. CDR3 coding DNA: TGTGCCAGCAGTGTTGACACTAGCGGAGATACGCAGTATTTT.

The chain employs TRBV29-1 and TRBJ2-1, with 11 nucleotides matching TRBD2. From germline, CDR1 is SQVTM and CDR2 ANQGSEA. The CDR3 loop spans 14 amino acids. Trimming removed 8 bases from V and 5 bases from J; junction bases left unmatched: 8. The CDR3 DNA is TGCAGCCTTGTGGGACTAGCGGCCCACAATGAGCAGTTCTTC. Translation: CSLVGLAAHNEQFF.

The gene calls are TRBV3-1 and TRBJ1-6; D perhaps matches TRBD1 (5 bases). This CDR3 spans 20 amino acids. V shed 1 base and J shed 0 bases, with 19 bases lying between them. Germline V gene sequence: CDR1 LGHDT, CDR2 YNNKEL (reference sequence). This chain's CDR3 is CASSQGVWGSASSYNSPLHF. The CDR3 bases are TGTGCCAGCAGCCAAGGGGTGTGGGGCAGCGCCAGCTCCTATAATTCACCCCTCCACTTT.

This sequence joins TRBV28 and TRBJ2-5, with D possibly matching TRBD2 (5 bases). The V and J ends lost 6 bases and 5 bases respectively, with 19 bases between them. CDR1 MDHEN and CDR2 SYDVKM come from the germline V gene. The CDR3 is 15 residues long. CDR3 in amino acids: CASSLPLRGSETQYF. CDR3 in DNA: TGTGCCAGCAGCTTACCTCTCCGGGGATCGGAGACCCAGTACTTC.

The genes are TRBV29-1 and TRBJ1-2; D uncertain. The germline CDR1 and CDR2 sequences are SQVTM and ANQGSEA. The CDR3 sequence is 11 residues long. V was trimmed by 2 bases and J by 1 base, leaving 2 bases between them. The CDR3 nucleotides read TGCAGCGTTGAACTTAACTATGGCTACACCTTC. The encoded protein is CSVELNYGYTF. Combining the CDR3 with reference TRBV29-1 and TRBJ1-2 gives the whole variable domain SAVISQKPSRDICQRGTSLTIQCQVDSQVTMMFWYRQQPGQSLTLIATANQGSEATYESGFVIDKFPISRPNLTFSTLTVSNMSPEDSSIYLCSVELNYGYTFGSGTRLTVV.